This T cell receptor beta chain came from a study of cytomegalovirus exposure and HLA in healthy donors. Amplification used 60 Vbeta primers and 13 Jbeta primers. Assay: immunoSEQ multiplex PCR; the TCRdb copy retains only in-frame clones and omits some. The sample lists more than 95,000 clones, about three quarters occurring once. Trimming cost V 10 bases and J 5 bases, with 18 bases left between them. Germline CDR1 is MNHEY and CDR2 is SMNVEV (reference sequence). This CDR3 has 14 amino acids. The chain has TRBV27 and TRBJ2-1, with D maybe TRBD1 (6 bases). The TCR originated in a woman in her thirties or forties in good health and CMV-seronegative. The sample was PBMCs. CDR3 bases: TGTGCCATAAGAGTCAGGGGTAGGCACAATGAGCAGTTCTTC. It encodes CAIRVRGRHNEQFF.